The 18 T cell receptor beta chains below come from one sample, sequenced in a study of beta chain features in type 1 diabetes. Sequenced material consisted of expressed TCRB transcripts (all of the isolated RNA was reverse transcribed). The repertoire was sequenced with immunoSEQ multiplex PCR; TCRdb's copy has only in-frame clones and lacks some. In the table there are approximately 470,000 clones, 25% to 35% of which are singletons. The sample was naive CD4+ T cells from blood. Receptors were obtained from a man between 18 and 35 years old in good health.

This clone was recorded a few times. The V gene is TRBV4-1, the J gene TRBJ2-3, with 9 bases lining up with TRBD2. The CDR3 has 16 residues. From germline, CDR1 is MGHRA and CDR2 YSYEKL. J lost 2 bases, V lost 1 base, and 4 bases had no gene match. CDR3 coding DNA: TGCGCCAGCAGCCAAGGACTAGCGGCCTCCACAGATACGCAGTATTTT. Residues: CASSQGLAASTDTQYF.

This rearrangement joins TRBV7-9 to TRBJ2-7; no clear D gene. Between the trimmed V and J ends, which lost 6 bases and 5 bases, there was a span of 11 bases. Per germline, CDR1 SEHNR and CDR2 FQNEAQ (reference sequence). The CDR3 sequence is 12 residues long. This CDR3 is CASSPPLNEQYF. As DNA, the CDR3 is TGTGCCAGCAGTCCCCCTCTAAACGAGCAGTACTTC.

The genes are TRBV6-5 and TRBJ2-6, with 7 nucleotides matching TRBD1. V shed 2 bases and J 1 base; nucleotides not matched to a gene: 2. The germline CDR1 and CDR2 sequences are MNHEY and SVGAGI. The CDR3 runs to 16 residues. This chain's CDR3 is CASSYATGSGANVLTF. CDR3 nucleotides: TGTGCCAGCAGTTACGCGACAGGGTCTGGGGCCAACGTCCTGACTTTC.

This sequence joins TRBV5-4 and TRBJ2-3, with 7 bases fitting TRBD1. There are 15 residues in the CDR3. The ends lost 4 bases at V and 2 bases at J; junction bases unmatched: 7. Germline CDR1 SGHNT, CDR2 YYREEE (reference sequence). CDR3: CASSQPTGPTDTQYF. The CDR3 DNA is TGTGCCAGCAGCCAACCGACAGGGCCCACAGATACGCAGTATTTT.

The chain carries TRBV25-1 and TRBJ2-5, with D possibly being TRBD1 (6 bases). V dropped 6 bases and J dropped 7 bases, with 15 bases sitting between them. The germline V gene has CDR1 MGHDK and CDR2 SYGVNS. The length of the CDR3 is 13 residues. CDR3 region: CASRDSRAGTQYF. For the CDR3, the DNA is TGTGCCAGCAGGGACAGCAGGGCAGGGACCCAGTACTTC.

The J gene is TRBJ2-1, the V gene TRBV6-5; D not resolved. Germline lookup yields CDR1 MNHEY and CDR2 SVGAGI. V gave up 5 bases and J gave up 7 bases, with 12 bases separating them. The CDR3 has 13 amino acids. In DNA, the CDR3 is TGTGCCAGCAGTCGCCTACCCACGAATGAGCAGTTCTTC. It is translated as CASSRLPTNEQFF.

The V and J genes are TRBV29-1 and TRBJ2-7, with 10 bases aligning to TRBD1. The CDR3 runs 14 residues. V lost 2 bases and J lost 1; bases outside the gene matches: 2. Germline V gene sequence: CDR1 SQVTM, CDR2 ANQGSEA. For the CDR3, the DNA is TGCAGCGTTGAAAGGACAGGGGGGTCCTACGAGCAGTACTTC. Translated: CSVERTGGSYEQYF.

This chain connects TRBV4-2 to TRBJ1-2; D remains ambiguous. Germline V lookup: CDR1 LGHNA, CDR2 YNFKEQ. The ends were cut back, 0 bases at V and 0 bases at J, with 8 bases in the middle. The CDR3 is 15 amino acids. CDR3 protein: CASSQEGEANYGYTF. DNA for the CDR3: TGTGCCAGCAGCCAAGAAGGAGAAGCTAACTATGGCTACACCTTC.

This clone was counted between two and nine times. The chain links TRBV10-3 to TRBJ2-3, with 8 bases that match TRBD2. Germline loops: CDR1 ENHRY, CDR2 SYGVKD. Trimming removed 5 bases from V and 4 bases from J; junction bases left unmatched: 2. The CDR3 runs to 13 residues. The CDR3 region has the DNA TGTGCCATCAGTCTAGCGGGTTCAGATACGCAGTATTTT. Translation: CAISLAGSDTQYF.

The V call is TRBV4-1, the J call TRBJ1-1; possible D gene TRBD1, 5 bases. The CDR3 contains 15 residues. CDR1 is MGHRA, CDR2 YSYEKL, per germline. Trimming took off 4 bases at V and 1 base at J, with 13 bases between the two ends. The CDR3 is CASSPMGRTNTEAFF. The CDR3 DNA reads TGCGCCAGCAGCCCTATGGGACGGACGAACACTGAAGCTTTCTTT.

The V and J genes are TRBV5-4 and TRBJ2-7, with D possibly TRBD1 on 6 matching bases. The germline V and J ends were trimmed by 0 bases and 6 bases, with 13 bases remaining between them. Germline CDR1 is SGHNT and CDR2 is YYREEE (reference sequence). The CDR3 is made up of 14 amino acids. Here the CDR3 reads CASSLVQGQGEQYF. CDR3 coding DNA: TGTGCCAGCAGCTTGGTACAGGGCCAAGGCGAGCAGTACTTC. Complete variable domain (other parts from reference TRBV5-4 and TRBJ2-7): ETGVTQSPTHLIKTRGQQVTLRCSSQSGHNTVSWYQQALGQGPQFIFQYYREEENGRGNFPPRFSGLQFPNYSSELNVNALELDDSALYLCASSLVQGQGEQYFGPGTRLTVT.

This clone was seen more than once but under ten times. V gene TRBV14 combines with J gene TRBJ2-6; D gene ambiguous. The germline CDR1 and CDR2 sequences are SGHDN and FVKESK. Deletions cut 5 bases from V and 0 bases from J, with 11 bases between. This CDR3 region has 16 residues. CDR3 sequence (DNA): TGTGCCAGCAGCGCGGATCTGATCTCTGGGGCCAACGTCCTGACTTTC. Encoded protein: CASSADLISGANVLTF.

This chain joins TRBV9 and TRBJ2-6; the D is unclear. Germline CDR1 is SGDLS and CDR2 is YYNGEE. The V end was cut by 3 bases, the J end by 0 bases, with 7 bases between. The length of the CDR3 is 15 residues. This CDR3 is CASSERYSGANVLTF. The CDR3 DNA reads as TGTGCCAGCAGCGAGAGGTACTCTGGGGCCAACGTCCTGACTTTC.

The chain recombines TRBV5-1 with TRBJ2-4; perhaps TRBD1 as D (6 bases). Germline assignment: CDR1 SGHRS and CDR2 YFSETQ. The CDR3 has 13 residues. V lost 4 bases to trimming and J lost 7 bases, with 12 bases between them. The CDR3 protein is CASSRTDPNIQYF. The CDR3 DNA reads TGCGCCAGCAGCCGGACAGATCCGAACATTCAGTACTTC.

A remark on this clone: In the same sample, other DNA sequences code for this CDR3. The chain employs TRBV5-1 and TRBJ2-5, with 9 bases matching TRBD1. The CDR3 has 14 residues. The germline gives CDR1 SGHRS, CDR2 YFSETQ. With V trimmed by 4 bases and J by 2 bases, 3 bases remained unmatched. CDR3 sequence: CASSPGQGQETQYF. CDR3 nucleotides: TGCGCCAGCAGCCCTGGACAGGGGCAAGAGACCCAGTACTTC.

The rearrangement joins TRBV14 to TRBJ2-2; 10 bases align to TRBD2. The ends lost 2 bases at V and 4 bases at J; junction bases unmatched: 1. This CDR3 has 15 residues. CDR1 and CDR2 (germline): SGHDN, FVKESK. The CDR3 bases are TGTGCCAGCAGCCAACTAGCGGGAGTCACCGGGGAGCTGTTTTTT. Translation: CASSQLAGVTGELFF.

This clone appeared a few times. This chain connects TRBV5-4 to TRBJ1-2, with 8 bases fitting TRBD1. The CDR3 runs to 13 residues. The junction had 10 bases not matched to a gene; V was cut back by 5 bases and J by 10 bases. The V gene's germline CDR1 is SGHNT and CDR2 YYREEE (reference sequence). CDR3 sequence reads: CASSRSGTGDYTF. CDR3 nucleotide sequence: TGTGCCAGCAGTCGCTCCGGGACAGGAGACTACACCTTC.

This sequence joins TRBV19 and TRBJ1-5; 9 bases line up with TRBD1. The CDR3 sequence is 14 residues long. With V trimmed by 3 bases and J by 6 bases, 3 bases remained unmatched. Germline loops: CDR1 LNHDA, CDR2 SQIVND (reference sequence). The CDR3 region has the DNA TGTGCCAGTAGTATCGGGACAGGGTCTCAGCCCCAGCATTTT. The encoded protein is CASSIGTGSQPQHF.